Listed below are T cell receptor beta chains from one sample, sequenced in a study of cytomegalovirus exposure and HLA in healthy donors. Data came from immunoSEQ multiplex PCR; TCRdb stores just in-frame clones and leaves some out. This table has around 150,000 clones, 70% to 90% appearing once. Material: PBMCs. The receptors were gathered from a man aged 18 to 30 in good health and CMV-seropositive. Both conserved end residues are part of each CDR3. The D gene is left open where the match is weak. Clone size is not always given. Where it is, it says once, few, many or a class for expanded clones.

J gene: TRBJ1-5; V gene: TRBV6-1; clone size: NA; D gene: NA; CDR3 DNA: TGTGCCAGCAGTGAACAAGACAGCCTTAATCAGCCCCAGCATTTT; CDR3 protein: CASSEQDSLNQPQHF
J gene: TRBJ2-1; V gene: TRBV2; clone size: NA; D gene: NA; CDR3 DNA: TGTGCCAGCGGTCAGGGGCTTACACGCGATGAGCAGTTCTTC; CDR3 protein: CASGQGLTRDEQFF
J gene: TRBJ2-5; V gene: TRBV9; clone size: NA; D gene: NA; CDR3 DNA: TGTGCCAGCAGCGCGGGGAGCCTGGAGGAGACCCAGTACTTC; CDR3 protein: CASSAGSLEETQYF
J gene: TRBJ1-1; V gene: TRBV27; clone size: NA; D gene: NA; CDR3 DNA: TGTGCCAGCAGCCAGGTGGATTTGAACACTGAAGCTTTCTTT; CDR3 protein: CASSQVDLNTEAFF
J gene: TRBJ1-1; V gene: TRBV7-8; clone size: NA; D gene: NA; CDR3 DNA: TGTGCCAGCAGCTTATCCCGGGAATTTACTGAAGCTTTCTTT; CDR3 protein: CASSLSREFTEAFF
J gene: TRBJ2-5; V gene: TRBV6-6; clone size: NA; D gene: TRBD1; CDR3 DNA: TGTGCCAGCAGGCGGACAGGACTTGAGACCCAGTACTTC; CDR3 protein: CASRRTGLETQYF
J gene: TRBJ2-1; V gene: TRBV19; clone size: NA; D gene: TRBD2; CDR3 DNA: TGTGCCAGTAGTCCCCTAGCGGGTGCCTACAATGAGCAGTTCTTC; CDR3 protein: CASSPLAGAYNEQFF
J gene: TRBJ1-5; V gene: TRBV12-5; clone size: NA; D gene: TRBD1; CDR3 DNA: TGTGCTAGTGGTTTGTGGACAGGGGAAGTCAAGCCCCAGCATTTT; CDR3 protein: CASGLWTGEVKPQHF
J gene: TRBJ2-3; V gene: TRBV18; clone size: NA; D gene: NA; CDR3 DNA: TGTGCCAGCTCACCACTAGGATTTTTAGGAGGGGTCGCAGATACGCAGTATTTT; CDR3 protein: CASSPLGFLGGVADTQYF
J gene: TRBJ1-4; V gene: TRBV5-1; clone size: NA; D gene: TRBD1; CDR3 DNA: TGCGCCAGCAGCTTGGGACAGGGTAATGAAAAACTGTTTTTT; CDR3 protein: CASSLGQGNEKLFF
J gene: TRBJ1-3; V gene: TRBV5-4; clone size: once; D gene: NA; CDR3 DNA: TGTGCCAGCAGCTTGGCAGGGGTCTACTCTGGAAACACCATATATTTT; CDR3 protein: CASSLAGVYSGNTIYF
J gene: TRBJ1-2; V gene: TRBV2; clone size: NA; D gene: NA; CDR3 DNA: TGTGCCAGCAGCAACCCGGGAGTGCTAAACTATGGCTACACCTTC; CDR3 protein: CASSNPGVLNYGYTF
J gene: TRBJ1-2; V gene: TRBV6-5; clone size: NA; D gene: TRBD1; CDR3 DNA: TGTGCCAGCAGGCCGACAGGGGGCTATGGCTACACCTTC; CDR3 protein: CASRPTGGYGYTF
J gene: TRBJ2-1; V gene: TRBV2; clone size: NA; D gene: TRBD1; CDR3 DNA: TGTGCCAGCAAGGGCGACAGGGGGACCTACAATGAGCAGTTCTTC; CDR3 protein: CASKGDRGTYNEQFF
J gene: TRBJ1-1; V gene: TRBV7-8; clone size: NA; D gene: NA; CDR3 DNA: TGTGCCAGCAGCTTAGGTATGACTCCGAACACTGAAGCTTTCTTT; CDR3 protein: CASSLGMTPNTEAFF
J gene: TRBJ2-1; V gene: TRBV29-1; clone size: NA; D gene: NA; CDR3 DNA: TGCAGCGTTGGACTCAATGAGCAGTTCTTC; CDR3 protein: CSVGLNEQFF